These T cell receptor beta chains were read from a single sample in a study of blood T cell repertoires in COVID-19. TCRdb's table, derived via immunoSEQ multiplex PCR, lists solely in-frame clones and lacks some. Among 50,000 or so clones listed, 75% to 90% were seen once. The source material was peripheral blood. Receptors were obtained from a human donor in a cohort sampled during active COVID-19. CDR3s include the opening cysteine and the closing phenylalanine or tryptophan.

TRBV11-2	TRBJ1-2	CASSPGTGIAGYTF
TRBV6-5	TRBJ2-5	CASRTTGAGQETQYF
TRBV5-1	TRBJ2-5	CASSPAFPEAQYF
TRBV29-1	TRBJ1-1	CSVGLGRGANTEAFF
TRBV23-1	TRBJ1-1	CARLLEAFF
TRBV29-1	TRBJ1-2	CSVVQGDAGYGYTF
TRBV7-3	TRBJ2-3	CASSSGLPTDTQYF
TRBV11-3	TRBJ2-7	CASSPGGSGSYEQYF
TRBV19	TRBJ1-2	CASMQEANYGYTF
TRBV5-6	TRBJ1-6	CASSPGHSPLHF
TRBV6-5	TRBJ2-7	CASTSGGATSYEQYF
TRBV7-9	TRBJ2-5	CASSLAPQRSGETQYF
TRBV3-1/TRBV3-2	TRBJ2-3	CASSPGLAGGGDTQYF
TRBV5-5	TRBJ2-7	CASSPGQGAPYEQYF
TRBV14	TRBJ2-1	CASSFLPGGDEQFF
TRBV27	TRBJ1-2	CASSRGQAYGYTF
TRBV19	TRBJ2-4	CASSTDSDRDIQYF
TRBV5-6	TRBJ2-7	CASSLAVYEQYF
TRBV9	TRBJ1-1	CASSVDGTGWMNTEAFF
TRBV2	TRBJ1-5	CASNLSGTGGTSNQPQHF